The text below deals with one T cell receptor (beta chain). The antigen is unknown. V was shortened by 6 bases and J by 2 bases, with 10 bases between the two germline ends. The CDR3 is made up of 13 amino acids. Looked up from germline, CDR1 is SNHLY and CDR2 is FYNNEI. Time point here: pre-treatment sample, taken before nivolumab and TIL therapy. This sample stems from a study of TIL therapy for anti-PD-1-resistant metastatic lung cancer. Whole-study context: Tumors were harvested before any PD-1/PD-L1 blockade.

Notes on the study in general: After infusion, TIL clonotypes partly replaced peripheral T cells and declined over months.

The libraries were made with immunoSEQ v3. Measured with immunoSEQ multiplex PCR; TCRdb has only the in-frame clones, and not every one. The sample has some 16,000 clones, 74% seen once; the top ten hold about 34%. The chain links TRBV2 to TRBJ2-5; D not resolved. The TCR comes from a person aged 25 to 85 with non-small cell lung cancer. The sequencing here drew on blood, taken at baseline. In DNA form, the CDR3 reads TGTGCCAGCAGCCTAGGATTACAAGAGACCCAGTACTTC. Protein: CASSLGLQETQYF.